This paragraph covers one T cell receptor (beta chain) sequence. The data belong to a study of blood T cells in healthy people across ages. About the research overall: In model experiments, template switching was able to capture about one barcoded beta molecule for every two T cells that were present.

Per sample, at least 5 micrograms of total RNA were extracted. The V and J ends lost 9 bases and 0 bases respectively, with 17 bases between them. This CDR3 is 15 amino acids long. Germline CDR1 MNHEY, CDR2 SMNVEV (reference sequence). Primers used in a second PCR of roughly 7 to 12 cycles were a sample-barcoded 5' primer and a J-beta primer mix. CDR3-containing paired-end reads numbering at least 2.5 million came from each sample. MiXCR was run by TCRdb on the 5' RACE reads, yielding one entry per CDR3 protein. The sample has about 780,000 distinct CDR3 sequences, 46% seen once. This receptor was identified in a man older than 75 in good health. V usage is TRBV27 and J usage is TRBJ1-1, with a tentative D call TRBD1 (5 bases). The sample taken for sequencing was blood. CDR3 sequence reads: CASSWQGTLNTEAFF. The CDR3 nucleotides read TGTGCCAGTTCCTGGCAGGGAACTTTGAACACTGAAGCTTTCTTT.